This T cell receptor (beta chain) was profiled in a study of PD-1 blockade in classical Hodgkin lymphoma. Each patient's relapse followed autologous stem cell transplantation, and brentuximab vedotin exposure varied. The assay was immunoSEQ multiplex PCR, and TCRdb's table has in-frame clones only and misses some. The data hold more than 90,000 clones, with 85% to 90% observed a single time. The V gene lost 3 bases and the J gene lost 4 bases, with 12 bases spanning the gap. The germline CDR1 and CDR2 sequences are ENHRY and SYGVKD. This CDR3 has 14 amino acids. This chain joins TRBV10-3 and TRBJ2-5, with D tentatively TRBD2 (6 bases). Material: peripheral blood mononuclear cells (PBMCs), obtained before the second cycle of nivolumab. This receptor was identified in a human donor with classical Hodgkin lymphoma. The CDR3 sequence: CAISEVRRGETQYF. The CDR3 DNA sequence: TGTGCCATCAGTGAAGTCCGGAGGGGAGAGACCCAGTACTTC.